A single sample is the source of the 7 T cell receptor beta chains below, sequenced in a study of PD-1 blockade in mismatch repair-deficient tumors. TCRdb's copy holds only in-frame clones and misses some; the assay was immunoSEQ multiplex PCR. In the table there are about 130,000 clones, roughly 86% of which are singletons. The source was peripheral blood, collected approximately 72 weeks after starting pembrolizumab. The receptors derive from an adult with mismatch repair-deficient cancer.

The chain joins TRBV5-1 to TRBJ2-1, with D possibly matching TRBD2 (5 bases). Trimming shortened V by 4 bases and J by 0 bases, and 14 bases separated the two germline ends. This CDR3 has 16 amino acids. The germline V gene has CDR1 SGHRS and CDR2 YFSETQ. The CDR3 nucleotides are TGCGCCAGCAGCCCCCTTTTAGGGAGCTCCTACAATGAGCAGTTCTTC. Its translation is CASSPLLGSSYNEQFF.

V gene TRBV11-1 combines with J gene TRBJ2-1, with no clear D. CDR3 size: 17 residues. Germline CDR1 and CDR2: SGHAT and FQDESV (reference sequence). Trimming took 5 bases from V and 0 from J, leaving 17 bases between them. CDR3 nucleotide sequence: TGTGCCAGCAGCCCGGCCCGTAGCCGGAGCTCCTACAATGAGCAGTTCTTC. It specifies CASSPARSRSSYNEQFF.

J is TRBJ1-5 and V is TRBV30; tentatively, D is TRBD1 (5 bases). The germline V and J ends were trimmed by 2 bases and 5 bases, with 10 bases remaining between them. This CDR3 region has 13 residues. Germline assignment: CDR1 GTSNPN and CDR2 SVGIG (reference sequence). CDR3 DNA: TGTGCCTGGAGTAAGGGGATAGATCAGCCCCAGCATTTT. Protein: CAWSKGIDQPQHF. Full variable domain (missing parts from reference TRBV30 and TRBJ1-5): SQTIHQWPATLVQPVGSPLSLECTVEGTSNPNLYWYRQAAGRGLQLLFYSVGIGQISSEVPQNLSASRPQDRQFILSSKKLLLSDSGFYLCAWSKGIDQPQHFGDGTRLSIL.

The rearrangement uses TRBV27 and TRBJ2-1; D could derive from TRBD1 or TRBD2 (5 bases each). The CDR3 has 12 residues. In germline, CDR1 is MNHEY, CDR2 SMNVEV (reference sequence). V dropped 3 bases and J dropped 11 bases, with 11 bases sitting between them. As DNA, the CDR3 is TGTGCCAGCAGTTTCACCGGGACCAAGCAGTTCTTC. Translation gives CASSFTGTKQFF.

The chain carries TRBV5-1 and TRBJ2-7; 9 bases fit TRBD1. The CDR3 has 14 amino acids. J was trimmed by 2 bases and V by 7 bases; bases with no gene match: 7. Germline CDR1 and CDR2: SGHRS and YFSETQ. The DNA for the CDR3 is TGCGCCAGCGATCCGGGACAGGGAACCTACGAGCAGTACTTC. It encodes CASDPGQGTYEQYF.

CDR3 bases: TGTGCCAGCAGCTTAGTCTTTAGGGGGTTAGGAGATACGCAGTATTTT. It translates to CASSLVFRGLGDTQYF. The chain has TRBV7-8 and TRBJ2-3, with D possibly being TRBD1 (6 bases). CDR1 SGHVS and CDR2 FQNEAQ come from the germline V gene. Deletions cut 1 base from V and 5 bases from J, with 16 bases between. This CDR3 has 16 residues.

The chain joins TRBV29-1 to TRBJ1-2, with a tentative D call TRBD1 (5 bases). Trimming removed 4 bases at V and 8 bases at J, with 14 bases between. In germline, CDR1 is SQVTM, CDR2 ANQGSEA. CDR3 length: 12 residues. CDR3: CSVVGPGRGYTF. For the CDR3, the DNA is TGCAGCGTTGTCGGGCCAGGGCGGGGCTACACCTTC. The variable domain in full, completed from reference TRBV29-1 and TRBJ1-2, reads SAVISQKPSRDICQRGTSLTIQCQVDSQVTMMFWYRQQPGQSLTLIATANQGSEATYESGFVIDKFPISRPNLTFSTLTVSNMSPEDSSIYLCSVVGPGRGYTFGSGTRLTVV.